This T cell receptor (beta chain) was recorded in a study of Ad26.COV2.S vaccination and SARS-CoV-2 variants. Study details: Enrolled in COV1001, the donor was in the Ad26.COV2.S trial arm, which received the vaccine. General study points: Relative to placebo recipients, vaccine recipients exhibited elevated spike-specific TCR breadth. Substantial post-vaccination breadth of spike-specific CD8+ and CD4+ T cell responses was reported.

Sequencing used immunoSEQ multiplex PCR; TCRdb keeps in-frame clones, though not all of them. The top ten clones hold approximately 1.7% of a sample with fewer than 600,000 clones, about 89% of them seen once. This CDR3 has 15 residues. Deletions cut 3 bases from V and 1 base from J, with 15 bases between. Germline-derived CDR1 and CDR2 are DFQATT and SNEGSKA (reference sequence). Treatment noted: roughly 18 received Ad26.COV2.S at low or high dose, single or two shots; roughly five received placebo; per-sample allocation not given. It was on day 63 after the first vaccine or placebo injection that samples were taken. Boston hosted the donor, who was an adult aged 18-55 years. As regards this clone: What it recognizes is unknown.

The sample in question was peripheral blood, obtained in a trial of Ad26.COV2.S vaccine versus placebo. J is TRBJ1-1 and V is TRBV20-1; a weak D match, TRBD1 (6 bases). The TCR comes from a person between 18 and 60 years old who received the Ad26.COV2.S COVID-19 vaccine or a placebo. CDR3 nucleotides: TGCAGTGCTAGTGCGCCAGGAGGGGGGAACACTGAAGCTTTCTTT. Translated, it gives CSASAPGGGNTEAFF.